Following are 20 T cell receptor beta chains from one sample sequenced in a study of cytomegalovirus exposure and HLA in healthy donors. Use of 60 Vbeta and 13 Jbeta primers characterized the PCR. Profiled with immunoSEQ multiplex PCR; TCRdb holds only in-frame clones, not every one. The sample has 150,000 to 180,000 clones, roughly 74% seen once; the top ten hold 2.8%. The specimen was PBMCs. The source is a man younger than 30 in good health and CMV-seronegative.

V gene TRBV2 combines with J gene TRBJ2-7, with 7 positions matching TRBD1. CDR1 and CDR2 (germline): SNHLY, FYNNEI. V shed 4 bases, J shed 2 bases, and the junction held 11 bases outside the gene matches. The CDR3 sequence is 16 residues long. Written as DNA, the CDR3 is TGTGCCAGCAGTGTCTCGACGACAGGGAACCCCTACGAGCAGTACGTC. Its translation is CASSVSTTGNPYEQYV.

The sample holds one count of this clone. The chain couples TRBV25-1 to TRBJ1-2; 7 bases match TRBD1. J lost 0 bases, V lost 6 bases, and 4 bases had no gene match. CDR3 size: 14 residues. Germline V gives CDR1 MGHDK, CDR2 SYGVNS. The CDR3 DNA is TGTGCCAGCAGGGGACAGCACTCTAACTATGGCTACACCTTC. This encodes CASRGQHSNYGYTF.

The CDR3, as DNA: TGTGCCAGCAGCTTAGATTCCCTTGGGGGGGATGGCTACACCTTC. The encoded protein is CASSLDSLGGDGYTF. The chain couples TRBV7-2 to TRBJ1-2; D is possibly TRBD1 (5 bases). This CDR3 comprises 15 residues. Trimming pared 1 base from V and 6 bases from J, leaving 15 bases between. CDR1 is SGHTA and CDR2 is FQGNSA in the germline V gene.

The chain is built from TRBV30 and TRBJ1-5; tentative D call: TRBD1 (5 bases). The CDR3 loop spans 15 amino acids. Trimming cost V 2 bases and J 5 bases, with 16 bases left between them. From germline, CDR1 is GTSNPN and CDR2 SVGIG (reference sequence). The CDR3: CAWSTISGTDQPQHF. CDR3 DNA sequence: TGTGCCTGGAGTACTATCAGCGGGACGGATCAGCCCCAGCATTTT.

The chain carries TRBV6-1 and TRBJ1-6; TRBD1 agrees at 8 bases. With 8 bases clipped from V and 8 bases from J, the junction kept 5 bases outside the gene matches. This CDR3 has 13 residues. CDR1 is MNHNS, CDR2 SASEGT, per germline. CDR3 sequence reads: CASGQTGDSPLHF. CDR3 nucleotide sequence: TGTGCCAGCGGGCAGACAGGGGATTCACCCCTCCACTTT.

The chain links TRBV30 to TRBJ1-2; perhaps TRBD1 as D (5 bases). V was cut by 1 base and J by 4 bases, with 10 bases left in between. This CDR3 is built from 13 residues. Germline loops: CDR1 GTSNPN, CDR2 SVGIG (reference sequence). CDR3 region: CAWSGGLGYGYTF. CDR3 coding DNA: TGTGCCTGGAGTGGGGGACTGGGCTATGGCTACACCTTC.

This clone appeared a single time. V usage is TRBV6-4 and J usage is TRBJ2-6; TRBD2 agrees at 8 bases. Germline CDR1 reads MRHNA; CDR2 reads SNTAGT. V trimming: 8 bases; J trimming: 1 base; junction bases outside the gene matches: 1. The CDR3 is 14 amino acids. CDR3 nucleotides: TGTGCCAGCGGCGGGGGGTCTGGGGCCAACGTCCTGACTTTC. This sequence encodes CASGGGSGANVLTF.

The chain links TRBV7-2 to TRBJ1-1, with D possibly being TRBD1 (6 bases). Trimming pared 8 bases from V and 3 bases from J, leaving 16 bases between. CDR1 and CDR2 from the germline V gene are SGHTA and FQGNSA. The CDR3 has 14 amino acids. CDR3 protein: CASDNAGDYTEAFF. The CDR3 DNA reads as TGTGCCAGCGATAACGCAGGGGATTACACTGAAGCTTTCTTT. The variable domain in full, completed from reference TRBV7-2 and TRBJ1-1, reads GAGVSQSPSNKVTEKGKDVELRCDPISGHTALYWYRQSLGQGLEFLIYFQGNSAPDKSGLPSDRFSAERTGGSVSTLTIQRTQQEDSAVYLCASDNAGDYTEAFFGQGTRLTVV.

The chain links TRBV29-1 to TRBJ2-4; 9 bases are shared with TRBD1. Germline V gene data show CDR1 as SQVTM and CDR2 as ANQGSEA. The junction had 3 bases not matched to a gene; V was cut back by 6 bases and J by 3 bases. This CDR3 contains 13 residues. CDR3 loop: CSVEDRGKNIQYF. As DNA, the CDR3 is TGCAGCGTCGAGGACAGGGGCAAAAACATTCAGTACTTC.

The chain links TRBV19 to TRBJ2-1; 8 bases are shared with TRBD1. Germline assignment: CDR1 LNHDA and CDR2 SQIVND (reference sequence). CDR3 length equals 18 residues. J gave up 1 base and V 4 bases, and 12 bases lay outside the gene matches. The CDR3 region is CASSRTGLTRRSYNEQFF. DNA for the CDR3: TGTGCCAGTAGTAGGACAGGGCTTACTCGTCGTTCCTACAATGAGCAGTTCTTC.

This clone was found a few times. The rearrangement joins TRBV6-6 to TRBJ2-5, with TRBD1 matching 7 bases. V dropped 0 bases and J dropped 5; count of bases not matched to a gene: 0. The CDR3 sequence is 13 residues long. Germline V gene data show CDR1 as MNHNY and CDR2 as SVGAGI (reference sequence). CDR3 region: CASSYSDRETQYF. The CDR3 DNA follows: TGTGCCAGCAGTTACTCGGACAGGGAGACCCAGTACTTC.

This clone was found a few times. The rearrangement links TRBV27 to TRBJ1-6; tentatively, D is TRBD1 (6 bases). The CDR3 has 16 residues. The V end was cut by 4 bases, the J end by 5 bases, with 15 bases between. In germline, CDR1 is MNHEY, CDR2 SMNVEV (reference sequence). The chain's CDR3 is CASSSTGSKNNSPLHF. Here the CDR3 DNA reads TGTGCCAGCAGTTCAACAGGGTCGAAGAATAATTCACCCCTCCACTTT.

The V gene is TRBV5-1, the J gene TRBJ2-7, with TRBD1 matching over 9 bases. CDR3 length: 13 residues. Germline CDR1 SGHRS, CDR2 YFSETQ. After removal of 0 bases from V and 6 bases from J, the junction contained 1 base not matched to a gene. The CDR3 loop reads CASSLGQGGEQYV. CDR3 coding DNA: TGCGCCAGCAGCTTGGGACAGGGGGGCGAGCAGTACGTC.

The chain employs TRBV6-6 and TRBJ2-1; TRBD2 matches 10 bases. The CDR3 has 16 residues. Germline V CDR1 and CDR2: MNHNY, SVGAGI (reference sequence). J lost 3 bases, V lost 6 bases, and 8 bases had no gene match. CDR3 protein: CASSPDSSGGYNEQFF. CDR3 nucleotides: TGTGCCAGCAGCCCTGACTCTAGCGGGGGCTACAATGAGCAGTTCTTC.

In its sample, this clone was seen a few times. The rearrangement joins TRBV5-5 to TRBJ1-1; D is unresolved. The CDR3 contains 13 residues. The V and J ends lost 4 bases and 4 bases respectively, with 11 bases between them. Germline lookup yields CDR1 SGHKS and CDR2 YYEKEE (reference sequence). The CDR3 spells CASSQWAGTEAFF. DNA for the CDR3: TGTGCCAGCAGCCAGTGGGCCGGCACTGAAGCTTTCTTT.

This clone was found a few times. The chain carries TRBV11-2 and TRBJ2-1; D is possibly TRBD1 (6 bases). This CDR3 region has 15 residues. The V end was cut by 6 bases, the J end by 4 bases, with 16 bases between. Germline CDR1 reads SGHAT; CDR2 reads FQNNGV. CDR3 loop: CASSPVGGLYNEQFF. CDR3 sequence (DNA): TGTGCCAGCAGTCCCGTTGGGGGCTTATACAATGAGCAGTTCTTC.

J is TRBJ2-2 and V is TRBV4-2; 8 nucleotides match TRBD2. The CDR3 loop spans 14 amino acids. V lost 3 bases, J lost 6 bases, and 3 bases stayed unmatched. Germline assignment: CDR1 LGHNA and CDR2 YNFKEQ. The CDR3 sequence is CASSHPGLAGELFF. CDR3 DNA: TGTGCCAGCAGCCACCCGGGACTAGCCGGGGAGCTGTTTTTT.

This sequence joins TRBV7-2 and TRBJ2-7; 7 bases are shared with TRBD2. Germline V lookup: CDR1 SGHTA, CDR2 FQGNSA. Trimming took 5 bases from V and 4 from J; bases not matched to a gene: 17. The length of the CDR3 is 17 residues. The CDR3: CASSILRGLPFPYEQYF. The CDR3 nucleotides are TGTGCCAGCAGCATCCTGCGGGGGTTACCCTTTCCGTACGAGCAGTACTTC.

The rearrangement links TRBV4-1 to TRBJ2-4, with 10 bases fitting TRBD1. The trim removed 4 bases at V and 0 bases at J, leaving 3 bases unmatched. The germline V gene has CDR1 MGHRA and CDR2 YSYEKL. The CDR3 spans 16 residues. CDR3 sequence reads: CASSPGTGVAKNIQYF. The CDR3 nucleotides read TGCGCCAGCAGCCCCGGGACAGGGGTAGCCAAAAACATTCAGTACTTC.

The CDR3 reads CASGPGQGFNEKLFF. The CDR3 DNA reads as TGCGCCAGCGGGCCGGGACAGGGGTTTAATGAAAAACTGTTTTTT. The chain combines TRBV5-1 with TRBJ1-4, with TRBD1 matching over 10 bases. The J segment lost 4 bases and the V segment lost 7 bases, leaving 7 bases of the junction unmatched. Germline CDR1 SGHRS, CDR2 YFSETQ. The CDR3 is 15 amino acids.